This TCR beta chain was profiled in a study of blood T cells in healthy people across ages. Study at large: Every two T cells gave about one barcoded beta molecule via template switching. Study-level findings and limits: Estimated diversity, derived from one million T cells, was regarded as an underestimate.

A second 7 to 11 cycle PCR used barcoded and J-beta primers. TCRdb passed the 5' RACE reads through MiXCR, listing each CDR3 protein once. This table has more than 700,000 distinct CDR3 sequences, roughly 50% appearing once. Points on this clonotype: Its antigen is unknown.

This receptor was taken from a man of 80 years or more in good health. Sequencing was done on a sample of blood.

The CDR3: CASSSTLGDTQYF. CDR3 nucleotides: TGTGCCAGCAGCTCAACTCTCGGGGATACGCAGTATTTT. The V gene is TRBV7-9, the J gene TRBJ2-3; no reliable D call. Germline-derived CDR1 and CDR2 are SEHNR and FQNEAQ (reference sequence). The CDR3 consists of 13 residues. V lost 4 bases to trimming and J lost 6 bases, with 11 bases between them.